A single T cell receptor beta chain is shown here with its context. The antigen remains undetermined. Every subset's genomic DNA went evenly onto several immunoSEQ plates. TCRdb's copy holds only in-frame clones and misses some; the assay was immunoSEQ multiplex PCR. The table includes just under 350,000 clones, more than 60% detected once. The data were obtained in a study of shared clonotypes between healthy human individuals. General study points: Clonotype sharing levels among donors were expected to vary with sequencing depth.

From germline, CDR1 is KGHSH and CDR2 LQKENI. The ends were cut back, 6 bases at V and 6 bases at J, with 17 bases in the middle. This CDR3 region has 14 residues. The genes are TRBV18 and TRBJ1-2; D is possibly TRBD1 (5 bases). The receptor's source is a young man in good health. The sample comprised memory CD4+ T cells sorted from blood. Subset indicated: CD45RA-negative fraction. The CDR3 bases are TGTGCCAGCTCCCCAACTCAGGGCTCCGATGGCTACACCTTC. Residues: CASSPTQGSDGYTF.